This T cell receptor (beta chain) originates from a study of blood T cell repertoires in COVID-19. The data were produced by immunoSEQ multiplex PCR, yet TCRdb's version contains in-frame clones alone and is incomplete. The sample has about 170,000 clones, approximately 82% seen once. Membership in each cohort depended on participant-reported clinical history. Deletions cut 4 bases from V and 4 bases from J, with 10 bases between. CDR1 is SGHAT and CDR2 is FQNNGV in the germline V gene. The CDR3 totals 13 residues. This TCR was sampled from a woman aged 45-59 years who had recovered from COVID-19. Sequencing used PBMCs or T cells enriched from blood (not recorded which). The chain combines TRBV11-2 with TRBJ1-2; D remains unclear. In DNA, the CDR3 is TGTGCCAGCAGCTACAGTGTCGTCTATGGCTACACCTTC. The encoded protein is CASSYSVVYGYTF.